The entry below gives a single TCR beta chain sequence along with its context. Germline V CDR1 and CDR2: KGHSH, LQKENI. With 3 bases clipped from V and 3 bases from J, the junction kept 6 bases outside the gene matches. The CDR3 spans 16 residues. TCRdb reanalysed the RT-PCR reads using MiXCR and keeps one entry per CDR3 protein. The sample has hundreds of thousands of distinct CDR3 sequences, 14% seen once; the top ten hold about 3.6%. The clonotype was recovered from a female donor in good health, serving as a healthy control. Sequenced: memory CD4+ T cells from blood. The chain combines TRBV18 with TRBJ1-4, with TRBD1 identical over 8 bases. The CDR3 protein is CASSPALQGANEKLFF. CDR3 sequence (DNA): TGTGCCAGCTCACCGGCCCTACAGGGGGCTAATGAAAAACTGTTTTTT.